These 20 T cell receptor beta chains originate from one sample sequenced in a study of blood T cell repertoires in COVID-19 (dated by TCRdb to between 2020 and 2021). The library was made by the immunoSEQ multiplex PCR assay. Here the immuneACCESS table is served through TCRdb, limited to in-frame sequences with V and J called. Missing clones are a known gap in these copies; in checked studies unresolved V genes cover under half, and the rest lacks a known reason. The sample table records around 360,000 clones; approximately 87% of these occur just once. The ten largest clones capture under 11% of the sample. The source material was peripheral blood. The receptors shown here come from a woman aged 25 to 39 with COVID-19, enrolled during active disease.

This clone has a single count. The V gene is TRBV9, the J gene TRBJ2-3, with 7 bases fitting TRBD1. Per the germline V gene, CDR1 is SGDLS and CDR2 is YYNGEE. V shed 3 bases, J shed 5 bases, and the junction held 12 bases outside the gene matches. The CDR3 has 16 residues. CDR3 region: CASSATPGTVGDTQYF. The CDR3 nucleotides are TGTGCCAGCAGCGCTACTCCCGGGACAGTCGGAGATACGCAGTATTTT.

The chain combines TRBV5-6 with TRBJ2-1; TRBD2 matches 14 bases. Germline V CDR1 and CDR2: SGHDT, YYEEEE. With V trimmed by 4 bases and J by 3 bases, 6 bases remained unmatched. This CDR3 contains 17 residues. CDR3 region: CASSQGTSGSFYNEQFF. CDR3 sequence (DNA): TGTGCCAGCAGCCAAGGGACTAGCGGGAGTTTCTACAATGAGCAGTTCTTC.

CDR3 region: CASSAASGNNEQFF. For the CDR3, the DNA is TGCGCCAGCAGTGCGGCTAGCGGGAACAATGAGCAGTTCTTC. V gene TRBV10-1 combines with J gene TRBJ2-1, with 9 bases fitting TRBD2. There are 14 residues in the CDR3. Germline V lookup: CDR1 WNHNN, CDR2 SYGVQD (reference sequence). V shed 4 bases and J 5 bases; nucleotides not matched to a gene: 3.

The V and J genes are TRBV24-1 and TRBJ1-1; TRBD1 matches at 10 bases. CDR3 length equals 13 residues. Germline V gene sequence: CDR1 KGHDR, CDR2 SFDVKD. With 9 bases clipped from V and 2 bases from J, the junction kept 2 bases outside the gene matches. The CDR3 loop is CATRTGGNTEAFF. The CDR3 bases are TGTGCCACCCGGACAGGGGGAAACACTGAAGCTTTCTTT.

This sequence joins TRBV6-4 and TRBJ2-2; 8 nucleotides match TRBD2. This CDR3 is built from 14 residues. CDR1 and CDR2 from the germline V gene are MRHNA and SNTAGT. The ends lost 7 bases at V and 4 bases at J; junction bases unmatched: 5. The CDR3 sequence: CASKRERGTGELFF. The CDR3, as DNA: TGTGCCAGCAAGCGGGAGCGCGGCACCGGGGAGCTGTTTTTT.

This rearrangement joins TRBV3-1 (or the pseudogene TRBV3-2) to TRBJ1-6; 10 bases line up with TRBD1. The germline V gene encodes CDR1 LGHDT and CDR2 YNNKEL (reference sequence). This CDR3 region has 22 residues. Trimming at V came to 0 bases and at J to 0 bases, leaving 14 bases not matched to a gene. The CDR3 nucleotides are TGTGCCAGCAGCCAAGATTTTTCAGGGGACAGGGGTTGGGGCTCCTATAATTCACCCCTCCACTTT. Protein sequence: CASSQDFSGDRGWGSYNSPLHF.

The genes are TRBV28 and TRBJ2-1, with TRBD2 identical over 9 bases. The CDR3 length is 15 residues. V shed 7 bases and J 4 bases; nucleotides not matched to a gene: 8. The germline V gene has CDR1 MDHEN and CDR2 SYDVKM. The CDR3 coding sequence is TGTGCCAGCACCCGGAGGCTAGCGGGGTACAATGAGCAGTTCTTC. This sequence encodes CASTRRLAGYNEQFF.

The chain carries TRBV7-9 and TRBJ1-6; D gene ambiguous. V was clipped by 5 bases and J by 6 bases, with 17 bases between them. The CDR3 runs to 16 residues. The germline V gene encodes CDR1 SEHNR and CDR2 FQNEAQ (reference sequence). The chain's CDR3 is CASSPTAGIGNSPLHF. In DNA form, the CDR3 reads TGTGCCAGCAGCCCGACTGCGGGCATTGGTAATTCACCCCTCCACTTT.

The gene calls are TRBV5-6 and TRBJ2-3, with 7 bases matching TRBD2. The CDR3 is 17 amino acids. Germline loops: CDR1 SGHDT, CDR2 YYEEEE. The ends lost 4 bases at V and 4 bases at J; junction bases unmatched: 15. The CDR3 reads CASSPPTPGLIADTQYF. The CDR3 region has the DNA TGTGCCAGCAGCCCGCCAACCCCGGGACTAATCGCAGATACGCAGTATTTT.

CDR3 bases: TGTGCCAGCAGCCGGACTAGTTACAATGAGCAGTTCTTC. Translating gives CASSRTSYNEQFF. This sequence joins TRBV5-8 and TRBJ2-1, with 7 bases aligning to TRBD2. With 4 bases clipped from V and 4 bases from J, the junction kept 2 bases outside the gene matches. This CDR3 contains 13 residues. Germline V lookup: CDR1 SGHTS, CDR2 YDEGEE.

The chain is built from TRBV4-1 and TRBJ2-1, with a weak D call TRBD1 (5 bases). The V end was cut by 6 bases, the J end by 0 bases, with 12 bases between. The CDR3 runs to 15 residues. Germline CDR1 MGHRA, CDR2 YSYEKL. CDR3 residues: CASRDTESSYNEQFF. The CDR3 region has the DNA TGCGCCAGCAGGGACACGGAGAGCTCCTACAATGAGCAGTTCTTC.

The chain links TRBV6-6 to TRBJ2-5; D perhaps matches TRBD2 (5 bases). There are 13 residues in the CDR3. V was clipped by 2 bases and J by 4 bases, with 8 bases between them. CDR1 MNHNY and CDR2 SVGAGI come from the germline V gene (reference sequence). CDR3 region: CASSYGSVETQYF. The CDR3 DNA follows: TGTGCCAGCAGTTACGGTAGCGTAGAGACCCAGTACTTC.

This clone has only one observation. The CDR3 protein is CASSNKGAGTNTGELFF. The CDR3 region has the DNA TGTGCCAGTAGTAATAAAGGGGCAGGTACGAACACCGGGGAGCTGTTTTTT. The chain recombines TRBV19 with TRBJ2-2; possible D gene TRBD1, 5 bases. This CDR3 region has 17 residues. Trimming pared 4 bases from V and 0 bases from J, leaving 15 bases between. Germline V CDR1 and CDR2: LNHDA, SQIVND (reference sequence).

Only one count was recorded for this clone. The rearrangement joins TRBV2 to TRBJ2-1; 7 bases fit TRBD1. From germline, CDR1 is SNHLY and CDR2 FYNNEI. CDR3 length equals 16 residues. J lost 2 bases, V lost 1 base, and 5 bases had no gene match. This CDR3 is CASSEGRGQTYNEQFF. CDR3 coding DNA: TGTGCCAGCAGTGAAGGAAGGGGGCAGACCTACAATGAGCAGTTCTTC. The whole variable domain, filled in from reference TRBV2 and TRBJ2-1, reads EPEVTQTPSHQVTQMGQEVILRCVPISNHLYFYWYRQILGQKVEFLVSFYNNEISEKSEIFDDQFSVERPDGSNFTLKIRSTKLEDSAMYFCASSEGRGQTYNEQFFGPGTRLTVL.

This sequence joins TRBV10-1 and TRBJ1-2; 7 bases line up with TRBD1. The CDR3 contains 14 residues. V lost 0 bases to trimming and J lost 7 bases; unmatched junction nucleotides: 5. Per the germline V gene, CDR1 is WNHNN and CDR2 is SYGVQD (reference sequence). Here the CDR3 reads CASSESDRDGGYTF. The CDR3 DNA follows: TGCGCCAGCAGTGAGTCTGACAGGGACGGTGGCTACACCTTC.

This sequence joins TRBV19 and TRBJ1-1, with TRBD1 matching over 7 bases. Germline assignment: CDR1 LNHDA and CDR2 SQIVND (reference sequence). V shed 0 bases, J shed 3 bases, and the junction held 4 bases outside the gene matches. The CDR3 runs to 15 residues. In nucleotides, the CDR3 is TGTGCCAGTAGTATAGATAATACAGGGGACACTGAAGCTTTCTTT. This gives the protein CASSIDNTGDTEAFF.

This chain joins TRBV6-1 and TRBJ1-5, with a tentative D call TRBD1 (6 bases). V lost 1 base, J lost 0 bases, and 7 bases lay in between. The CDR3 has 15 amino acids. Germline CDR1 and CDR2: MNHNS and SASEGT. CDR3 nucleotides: TGTGCCAGCAGTGAAGGCAGGGGTAGCAATCAGCCCCAGCATTTT. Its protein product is CASSEGRGSNQPQHF.

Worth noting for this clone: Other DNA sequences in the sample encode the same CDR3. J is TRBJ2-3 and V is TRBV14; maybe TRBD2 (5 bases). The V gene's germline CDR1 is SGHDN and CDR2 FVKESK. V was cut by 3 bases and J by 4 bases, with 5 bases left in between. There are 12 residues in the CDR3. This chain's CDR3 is CASSHGADTQYF. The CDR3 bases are TGTGCCAGCAGCCACGGGGCAGATACGCAGTATTTT.

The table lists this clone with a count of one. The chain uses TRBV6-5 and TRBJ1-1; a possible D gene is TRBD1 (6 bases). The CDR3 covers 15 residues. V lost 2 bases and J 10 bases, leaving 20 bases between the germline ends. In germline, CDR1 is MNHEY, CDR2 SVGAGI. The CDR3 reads CASSYGSQGKFGAFF. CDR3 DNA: TGTGCCAGCAGTTACGGGAGCCAGGGGAAGTTCGGAGCTTTCTTT.

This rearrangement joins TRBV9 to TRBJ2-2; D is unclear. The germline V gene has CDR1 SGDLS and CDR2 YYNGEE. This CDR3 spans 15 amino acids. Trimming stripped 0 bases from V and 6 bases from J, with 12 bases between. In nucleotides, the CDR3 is TGTGCCAGCAGCGTAGTCCCAGGCCGGCCCGGGGAGCTGTTTTTT. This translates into CASSVVPGRPGELFF.